This T cell receptor beta chain was identified during a study of blood T cell repertoires in COVID-19. Study background: Collection of acute and convalescent COVID-19 samples took place in the United States, Italy and Spain. T cells, B-cell-depleted T cells, or PBMCs supplied cDNA or gDNA.

Per the original methods: Amplification with reference gene primers provided the estimates of nucleated cell counts. The assay was immunoSEQ multiplex PCR, and TCRdb's table has in-frame clones only and misses some. The DNA was the basis for D and trimming; V, J and clone size are from that table. This table holds about 59,000 clones, over 70% found once. The TCR sequence derives from a woman between 65 and 79 years old with acute or convalescent COVID-19. Sequencing was carried out using peripheral blood.

The CDR3 spells CASSSRGGRNTEAFF. CDR3 coding DNA: TGTGCCAGCAGCTCCCGGGGGGGAAGGAACACTGAAGCTTTCTTT. The genes are TRBV7-9 and TRBJ1-1; a possible D gene is TRBD1 (5 bases). CDR1 and CDR2 (germline): SEHNR, FQNEAQ (reference sequence). The CDR3 runs to 15 residues. V lost 4 bases and J lost 1, with 13 bases in between. Full variable domain (remainder filled in from reference TRBV7-9 and TRBJ1-1): DTGVSQNPRHKITKRGQNVTFRCDPISEHNRLYWYRQTLGQGPEFLTYFQNEAQLEKSRLLSDRFSAERPKGSFSTLEIQRTEQGDSAMYLCASSSRGGRNTEAFFGQGTRLTVV.